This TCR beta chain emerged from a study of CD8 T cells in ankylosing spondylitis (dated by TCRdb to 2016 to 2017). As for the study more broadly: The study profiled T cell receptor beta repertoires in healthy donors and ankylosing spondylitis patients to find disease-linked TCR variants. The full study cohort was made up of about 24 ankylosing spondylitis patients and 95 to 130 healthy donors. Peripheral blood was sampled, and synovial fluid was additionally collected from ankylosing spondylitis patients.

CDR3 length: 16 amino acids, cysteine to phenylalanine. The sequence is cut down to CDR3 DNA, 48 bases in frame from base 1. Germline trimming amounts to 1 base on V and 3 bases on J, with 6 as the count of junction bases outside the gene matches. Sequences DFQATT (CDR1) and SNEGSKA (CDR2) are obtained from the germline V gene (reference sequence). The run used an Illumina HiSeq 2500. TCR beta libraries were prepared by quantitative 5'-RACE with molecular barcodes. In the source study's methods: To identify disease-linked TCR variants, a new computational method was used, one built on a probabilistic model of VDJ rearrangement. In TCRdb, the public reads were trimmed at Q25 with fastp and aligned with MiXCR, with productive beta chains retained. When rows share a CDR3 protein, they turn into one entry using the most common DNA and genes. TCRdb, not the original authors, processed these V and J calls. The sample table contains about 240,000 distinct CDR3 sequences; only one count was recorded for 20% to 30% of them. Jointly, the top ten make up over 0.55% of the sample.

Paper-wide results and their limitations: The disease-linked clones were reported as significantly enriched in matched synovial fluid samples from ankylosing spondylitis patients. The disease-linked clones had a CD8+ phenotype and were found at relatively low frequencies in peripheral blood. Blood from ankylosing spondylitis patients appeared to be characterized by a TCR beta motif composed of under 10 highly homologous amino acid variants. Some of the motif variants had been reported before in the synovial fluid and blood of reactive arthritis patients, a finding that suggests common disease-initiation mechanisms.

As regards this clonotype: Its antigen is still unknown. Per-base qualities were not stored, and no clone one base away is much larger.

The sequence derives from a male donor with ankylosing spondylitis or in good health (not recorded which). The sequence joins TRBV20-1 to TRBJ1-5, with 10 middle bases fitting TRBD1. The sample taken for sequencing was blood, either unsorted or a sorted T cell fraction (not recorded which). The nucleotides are TGCAGTGCTAGAGCCGTGACAGGGGGCTACAATCAGCCCCAGCATTTT. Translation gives CSARAVTGGYNQPQHF.